This T cell receptor (beta chain) emerged from a study of chemoradiotherapy in HPV16-positive cancers. Using immunoSEQ multiplex PCR, the repertoire was profiled, and TCRdb retains in-frame clones only, with some absent. The table shows about 5,000 clones, with approximately 72% occurring only once. There are 13 residues in the CDR3. Germline assignment: CDR1 MDHEN and CDR2 SYDVKM. Trimming stripped 3 bases from V and 6 bases from J, with 9 bases between. The chain joins TRBV28 to TRBJ2-4, with D perhaps matching TRBD1 (6 bases). The sequence was collected from a human donor with HPV-associated anogenital cancer. Sampling was carried out from a patient who underwent chemoradiotherapy. The CDR3 here is CASSLLQGNIQYF. The CDR3 DNA reads TGTGCCAGCAGTTTGCTACAGGGAAACATTCAGTACTTC. Full variable domain (outside the CDR3, taken from reference TRBV28 and TRBJ2-4): DVKVTQSSRYLVKRTGEKVFLECVQDMDHENMFWYRQDPGLGLRLIYFSYDVKMKEKGDIPEGYSVSREKKERFSLILESASTNQTSMYLCASSLLQGNIQYFGAGTRLSVL.